These 19 T cell receptor beta chains originate from one sample sequenced in a study of CD8 T cells in ankylosing spondylitis. Study-level results: A TCR beta motif of seven or eight highly homologous variants appeared characteristic of ankylosing spondylitis blood.

TCRdb re-called the 5' RACE reads through MiXCR, storing one row per CDR3 protein. The data show approximately 400,000 distinct CDR3 sequences, about 24% seen once. These receptors lack a known antigen. Sequencing was done on a sample of blood, either unsorted or a sorted T cell fraction (not recorded which). The receptors come from a male donor with ankylosing spondylitis.

This clonotype occurred a few times. The rearrangement uses TRBV11-2 and TRBJ2-7; no clear D. Per the germline V gene, CDR1 is SGHAT and CDR2 is FQNNGV. The CDR3 consists of 14 residues. Trimming stripped 0 bases from V and 3 bases from J, with 9 bases between. The CDR3 nucleotides are TGTGCCAGCAGCTTAGATTCCACCCTCTACGAGCAGTACTTC. Protein: CASSLDSTLYEQYF. Looking up the rest from reference TRBV11-2 and TRBJ2-7 gives the full variable domain: EAGVAQSPRYKIIEKRQSVAFWCNPISGHATLYWYQQILGQGPKLLIQFQNNGVVDDSQLPKDRFSAERLKGVDSTLKIQPAKLEDSAVYLCASSLDSTLYEQYFGPGTRLTVT.

This clonotype was seen more than once but under ten times. The gene calls are TRBV10-3 and TRBJ2-1; tentative D call: TRBD2 (6 bases). V dropped 2 bases and J dropped 15 bases, with 11 bases sitting between them. Germline V lookup: CDR1 ENHRY, CDR2 SYGVKD. The CDR3 covers 11 residues. CDR3 in amino acids: CAISETSPLFF. The CDR3, as DNA: TGTGCCATCAGTGAGACTAGCCCATTGTTCTTC.

The chain's CDR3 is CASSSFGGGQSTTGELFF. The CDR3 coding sequence is TGTGCCAGCAGTTCGTTCGGCGGAGGACAGTCGACCACCGGGGAGCTGTTTTTT. The rearrangement links TRBV27 to TRBJ2-2; tentative D call: TRBD1 (6 bases). V was pared by 4 bases and J by 4 bases, with 22 bases between. Germline values: CDR1 MNHEY, CDR2 SMNVEV (reference sequence). This CDR3 region has 18 residues.

This clonotype was detected a few times. V is TRBV12-3 or TRBV12-4 and J is TRBJ2-7; D tentatively reads TRBD1 or TRBD2 (5 bases each). The CDR3 totals 14 residues. Trimming removed 5 bases from V and 2 bases from J, with 13 bases in between. The CDR3 DNA reads as TGTGCCAGCAGTGGACCGGGACCTCCCTACGAGCAGTACTTC. Encoded protein: CASSGPGPPYEQYF.

The chain carries TRBV5-1 and TRBJ2-7, with TRBD1 matching over 8 bases. V trimming: 4 bases; J trimming: 4 bases; junction bases outside the gene matches: 10. This CDR3 has 15 residues. The V gene's germline CDR1 is SGHRS and CDR2 YFSETQ. In DNA form, the CDR3 reads TGCGCCAGCAGCGGAGACCCGGGACAGGAGTACGAGCAGTACTTC. This gives the protein CASSGDPGQEYEQYF.

The genes are TRBV12-3 or TRBV12-4 and TRBJ1-5, with D possibly being TRBD1 (6 bases). The CDR3 spans 13 residues. The V gene lost 3 bases and the J gene lost 6 bases, with 9 bases spanning the gap. The CDR3: CASSFNRVQPQHF. The CDR3 bases are TGTGCCAGCAGTTTCAACAGGGTTCAGCCCCAGCATTTT.

The chain recombines TRBV15 with TRBJ2-3; D gene unclear. Germline V gene lookup returns CDR1 LNHNV and CDR2 YYDKDF (reference sequence). The CDR3 totals 15 residues. Trimming stripped 0 bases from V and 4 bases from J, with 11 bases between. Here the CDR3 reads CATSRDRATADTQYF. The DNA for the CDR3 is TGTGCCACCAGCAGAGATCGAGCCACCGCAGATACGCAGTATTTT.

The chain uses TRBV3-1 and TRBJ2-1, with D unclear. This CDR3 region has 17 residues. Germline assignment: CDR1 LGHDT and CDR2 YNNKEL (reference sequence). V lost 0 bases and J 2 bases, leaving 14 bases between the germline ends. In nucleotides, the CDR3 is TGTGCCAGCAGCCAAGATCGGCGCCAGACAACCTACAATGAGCAGTTCTTC. Protein sequence: CASSQDRRQTTYNEQFF.

This clonotype was counted only a few times. V gene TRBV7-2 combines with J gene TRBJ1-4; a weak D match, TRBD1 (6 bases). This CDR3 has 15 residues. V was cut by 5 bases and J by 2 bases, with 12 bases left in between. Germline V gene data show CDR1 as SGHTA and CDR2 as FQGNSA. CDR3 in DNA: TGTGCCAGCAGCCCGGCAGGGGTTACTAATGAAAAACTGTTTTTT. Its protein product is CASSPAGVTNEKLFF.

The chain links TRBV2 to TRBJ2-7; tentatively, D is TRBD2 (5 bases). The CDR3 length is 13 residues. Germline values: CDR1 SNHLY, CDR2 FYNNEI. Trimming removed 5 bases at V and 0 bases at J, with 8 bases between. The CDR3 reads CASSWRSSYEQYF. The CDR3, as DNA: TGTGCCAGCAGTTGGAGGTCCTCCTACGAGCAGTACTTC.

V usage is TRBV7-2 and J usage is TRBJ1-5; D is unclear. This CDR3 has 15 residues. CDR1 is SGHTA, CDR2 FQGNSA, per germline. The V end was cut by 0 bases, the J end by 5 bases, with 11 bases between. CDR3 sequence reads: CASSLAVGEDQPQHF. The CDR3 DNA reads TGTGCCAGCAGCTTAGCGGTAGGTGAAGATCAGCCCCAGCATTTT. Combining the CDR3 with reference TRBV7-2 and TRBJ1-5 gives the whole variable domain GAGVSQSPSNKVTEKGKDVELRCDPISGHTALYWYRQSLGQGLEFLIYFQGNSAPDKSGLPSDRFSAERTGGSVSTLTIQRTQQEDSAVYLCASSLAVGEDQPQHFGDGTRLSIL.

The DNA for the CDR3 is TGTGCCAGCTCACCAATTCAGGCCGACGCAGATACGCAGTATTTT. This gives the protein CASSPIQADADTQYF. V and J are TRBV18 and TRBJ2-3; D gene uncertain. V was clipped by 2 bases and J by 4 bases, with 13 bases between them. The CDR3 is 15 amino acids. The germline V gene encodes CDR1 KGHSH and CDR2 LQKENI.

V usage is TRBV5-1 and J usage is TRBJ1-5, with 9 positions matching TRBD1. The CDR3 runs 16 residues. The V segment lost 4 bases and the J segment 4 bases; nucleotides outside the gene matches: 9. The germline V gene encodes CDR1 SGHRS and CDR2 YFSETQ. CDR3 protein: CASSQLPGQGNQPQHF. As DNA, the CDR3 is TGCGCCAGCAGCCAACTCCCGGGACAGGGAAATCAGCCCCAGCATTTT.

The chain has TRBV20-1 and TRBJ2-1, with 7 bases that match TRBD2. Germline trimming cut 2 bases from V and 3 bases from J; bases unmatched to any gene: 4. Germline CDR1 DFQATT, CDR2 SNEGSKA (reference sequence). The CDR3 covers 14 residues. This chain's CDR3 is CSARFPGGYNEQFF. CDR3 nucleotide sequence: TGCAGTGCTAGATTTCCGGGAGGCTACAATGAGCAGTTCTTC.

This clonotype appeared a few times. The CDR3 nucleotides are TGTGCCAGCAGCTCCGACGACCTCCACAATGAGCAGTTCTTC. It yields the protein CASSSDDLHNEQFF. The V gene is TRBV5-5, the J gene TRBJ2-1; D is undetermined. Between the trimmed V and J ends, which lost 3 bases and 5 bases, there was a span of 12 bases. Germline values: CDR1 SGHKS, CDR2 YYEKEE (reference sequence). The CDR3 length is 14 residues.

This clonotype has a handful of counts. V is TRBV10-3 and J is TRBJ2-2; D may be TRBD2 (5 bases). The CDR3 contains 16 residues. Trimming took 4 bases from V and 4 from J, leaving 16 bases between them. Germline V gene lookup returns CDR1 ENHRY and CDR2 SYGVKD. This CDR3 reads CAISVGGLDSTGELFF. In DNA form, the CDR3 reads TGTGCCATCAGTGTAGGCGGGCTAGATAGCACCGGGGAGCTGTTTTTT.

In regard to this clonotype: With a much larger clone just one base away, this may be a read error. The chain is built from TRBV24-1 and TRBJ2-2; no definite D call. The V gene's germline CDR1 is KGHDR and CDR2 SFDVKD. The CDR3 has 15 residues. V shed 2 bases and J shed 0 bases, with 6 bases lying between them. CDR3 in DNA: TGTGCCACCAGTGATTCAGTGTCGAACACCGGGGAGCTGTTTTTT. Its protein product is CATSDSVSNTGELFF.

This clonotype appeared a few times. This sequence joins TRBV6-1 and TRBJ2-1; 9 nucleotides match TRBD1. The germline V gene encodes CDR1 MNHNS and CDR2 SASEGT. V lost 1 base to trimming and J lost 4 bases; unmatched junction nucleotides: 2. This CDR3 is 15 amino acids long. CDR3 sequence: CASSEGGQGYNEQFF. CDR3 nucleotides: TGTGCCAGCAGTGAAGGGGGACAGGGATACAATGAGCAGTTCTTC.

The V call is TRBV20-1, the J call TRBJ2-5; tentative D call: TRBD1 (6 bases). V was trimmed by 4 bases and J by 2 bases, leaving 11 bases between them. The CDR3 covers 13 residues. Germline CDR1 is DFQATT and CDR2 is SNEGSKA (reference sequence). The CDR3 DNA follows: TGCAGTGCTACCTACAGGGTTCAAGAGACCCAGTACTTC. It translates to CSATYRVQETQYF.